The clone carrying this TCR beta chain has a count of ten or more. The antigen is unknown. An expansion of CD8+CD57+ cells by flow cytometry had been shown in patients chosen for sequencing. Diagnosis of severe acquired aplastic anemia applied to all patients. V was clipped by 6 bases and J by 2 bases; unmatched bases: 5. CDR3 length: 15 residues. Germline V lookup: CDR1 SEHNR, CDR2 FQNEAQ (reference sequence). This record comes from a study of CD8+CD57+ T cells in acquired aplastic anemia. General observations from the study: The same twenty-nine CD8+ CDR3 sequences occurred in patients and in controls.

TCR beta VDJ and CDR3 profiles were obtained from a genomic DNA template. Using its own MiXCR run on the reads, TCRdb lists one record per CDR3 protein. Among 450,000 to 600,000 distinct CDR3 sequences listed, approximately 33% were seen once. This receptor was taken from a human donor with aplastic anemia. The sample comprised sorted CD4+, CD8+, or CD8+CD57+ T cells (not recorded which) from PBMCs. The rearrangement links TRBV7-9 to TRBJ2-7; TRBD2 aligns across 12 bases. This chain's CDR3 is CASSSGLAGTYEQYF. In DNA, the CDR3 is TGTGCCAGCAGTTCAGGACTAGCGGGGACCTACGAGCAGTACTTC.